The entry below describes one T cell receptor (beta chain). Antigen specificity is unknown. Some clones are missing from TCRdb's copy, which holds only in-frame ones; the method was immunoSEQ multiplex PCR. The table has fewer than 150,000 clones, over 75% seen once. These data are taken from a study of T cell responses to AZD1222 COVID-19 vaccine. Study-level points and caveats: AZD1222 recipients seropositive at baseline numbered only six or seven.

CDR3 length: 15 amino acids. V gave up 6 bases and J gave up 2 bases, with 14 bases separating them. Germline CDR1 reads MNHEY; CDR2 reads SMNVEV (reference sequence). This receptor was obtained from an adult in good health. The sample in question was peripheral blood, obtained on day 0 of AZD1222 vaccination. The chain links TRBV27 to TRBJ2-1; D is tentatively TRBD1 or TRBD2 (6 bases each). For the CDR3, the DNA is TGTGCCAGCAGGGGAGGACAGTGGACCTACAATGAGCAGTTCTTC. It translates to CASRGGQWTYNEQFF.